This T cell receptor beta chain was identified in a study of T cells in women clearing cervical HPV infection. In the study overall: Controls were women whose single incident HPV16 infection cleared within 12 months without precancer or cancer. Study-wide findings and caveats: Cases carried less TRBV6-7 than controls: roughly 0.11% versus 0.16%.

A note on this clone: What it recognizes is unknown. Coverage ceases 3 residues before the CDR3 finishes, and the germline J gene fills in the end.

TCR beta CDR3 amplified by multiplex PCR from approximately 1,200 ng genomic DNA. The assay was immunoSEQ multiplex PCR, and TCRdb's table has in-frame clones only and misses some. The sample has about 19,000 clones; the top ten hold around 5%. Germline V gene lookup returns CDR1 LNHNV and CDR2 YYDKDF (reference sequence). The CDR3 has 15 amino acids. The V end lost 5 bases, the J end lost 2 bases, and 13 bases lay between the germline ends. The chain employs TRBV15 and TRBJ2-1, with D uncertain. The clonotype comes from a woman between 18 and 69 years old with a cervical HPV16 infection that either progressed to CIN3+ or cleared (not recorded which). The material sequenced was blood buffy coat. CDR3 sequence: CATSPSPEAYNEQFF. CDR3 bases read: TGTGCCACCAGCCCATCCCCCGAGGCCTACAATGAG. Drawing the rest from reference TRBV15 and TRBJ2-1, the complete variable domain is DAMVIQNPRYQVTQFGKPVTLSCSQTLNHNVMYWYQQKSSQAPKLLFHYYDKDFNNEADTPDNFQSRRPNTSFCFLDIRSPGLGDTAMYLCATSPSPEAYNEQFFGPGTRLTVL.